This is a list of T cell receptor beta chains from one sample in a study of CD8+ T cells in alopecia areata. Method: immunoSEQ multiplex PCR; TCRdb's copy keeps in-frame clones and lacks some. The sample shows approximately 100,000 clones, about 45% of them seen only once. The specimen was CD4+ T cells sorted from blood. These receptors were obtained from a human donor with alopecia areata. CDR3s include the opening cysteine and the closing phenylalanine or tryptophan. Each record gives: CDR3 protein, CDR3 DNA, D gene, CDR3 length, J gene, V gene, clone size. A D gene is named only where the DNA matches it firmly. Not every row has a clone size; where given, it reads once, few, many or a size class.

CAWTRGSSYEQYF TGTGCCTGGACCAGGGGCTCCTCCTACGAGCAGTACTTC . 13 TRBJ2-7 TRBV30 .
CSVDWFGGHTDTQYF TGCAGCGTTGACTGGTTCGGGGGGCACACAGATACGCAGTATTTT . 15 TRBJ2-3 TRBV29-1 .
CARDNLCGADTQYF TGTGCCAGAGATAACCTGTGCGGGGCAGATACGCAGTATTTT . 14 TRBJ2-3 TRBV7-6 few
CASRRAGGLSYEQYF TGTGCCAGCAGACGAGCGGGAGGCCTTTCCTACGAGCAGTACTTC TRBD2 15 TRBJ2-7 TRBV11-2 .
CATSRARLGGYTF TGTGCCACCAGCAGAGCCCGCTTGGGGGGCTACACCTTC . 13 TRBJ1-2 TRBV15 .
CASSYRDRGSYEQYF TGCGCCAGCAGCTACCGGGACAGGGGATCCTACGAGCAGTACTTC TRBD1 15 TRBJ2-7 TRBV5-1 .
CASSEGNSPLHF TGTGCCAGCAGTGAGGGTAATTCACCCCTCCACTTT . 12 TRBJ1-6 TRBV2 few
CASRLAANTDTQYF TGTGCCAGCCGACTAGCAGCTAACACAGATACGCAGTATTTT TRBD2 14 TRBJ2-3 TRBV6-5 few
CASTPGRNTEAFF TGTGCCAGCACTCCAGGGAGGAACACTGAAGCTTTCTTT . 13 TRBJ1-1 TRBV2 .
CASRGAGSYNEQFF TGTGCCAGCCGTGGGGCAGGGTCCTACAATGAGCAGTTCTTC . 14 TRBJ2-1 TRBV11-2 once
CASSFHRDNKNIQYF TGTGCCAGCAGTTTCCACAGGGACAACAAAAACATTCAGTACTTC . 15 TRBJ2-4 TRBV28 few
CASSPWTSSYEQYF TGTGCCAGCAGCCCCTGGACTAGCAGCTACGAGCAGTACTTC TRBD2 14 TRBJ2-7 TRBV5-4 .
CAISESTRAEVNGYTF TGTGCCATCAGTGAGTCGACTCGGGCGGAAGTCAATGGCTACACCTTC . 16 TRBJ1-2 TRBV10-3 .
CASSELKGTQDGEQYF TGTGCCAGCAGTGAATTGAAGGGCACTCAGGATGGCGAGCAGTACTTC . 16 TRBJ2-7 TRBV25-1 few
CASSVVWWNSTDTQYF TGTGCCAGCAGTGTGGTATGGTGGAATAGCACAGATACGCAGTATTTT . 16 TRBJ2-3 TRBV2 .
CAWWGPDFNQPQHF TGTGCCTGGTGGGGTCCAGACTTCAATCAGCCCCAGCATTTT . 14 TRBJ1-5 TRBV30 .